This T cell receptor beta chain was obtained from a study of T cell repertoires in cytomegalovirus infection. Study information: Matching HLA type and CMV infection were both indicated by public TCR beta signatures.

TCRdb recomputed calls from the reads with MiXCR, one row per CDR3 protein. The sample includes 480,000 or so distinct CDR3 sequences, 10% to 12% seen only once; the top ten take roughly 10%. This clonotype has a count of ten or more. This CDR3 region has 17 residues. Germline CDR1 and CDR2: SGHVS and FQNEAQ. Deletions cut 4 bases from V and 5 bases from J, with 22 bases between. This receptor was taken from a human donor in good health (CMV status not recorded). Some clones in this sample may be carry-over from other donors' samples. The rearrangement links TRBV7-8 to TRBJ2-3; D perhaps matches TRBD2 (7 bases). The sequenced material came from PBMCs. The CDR3 protein is CASSWPGEGGRKDTQYF. DNA for the CDR3: TGTGCCAGCAGCTGGCCAGGGGAGGGTGGGAGGAAAGATACGCAGTATTTT.